The 11 T cell receptor beta chains presented below share a single source sample, sequenced in a study of T-cell memory formation after mild COVID-19. TCRdb itself ran the 5' RACE reads through MiXCR, one entry per CDR3 protein. Of 130,000 to 150,000 distinct CDR3 sequences listed, 6% to 7% were seen once; the top ten hold roughly 1.9%. Sequencing input: PBMCs or a T cell subset sorted from them (not recorded which). Source of these receptors: an adult woman who had mild COVID-19 (a few samples of this study predate the infection). Cell type and time point are not known.

J is TRBJ2-5 and V is TRBV29-1; possible D gene TRBD2, 6 bases. Germline values: CDR1 SQVTM, CDR2 ANQGSEA. V dropped 2 bases and J dropped 5 bases, with 9 bases sitting between them. The CDR3 runs 12 residues. The CDR3 spells CSVERLEETQYF. CDR3 bases: TGCAGCGTTGAAAGACTAGAGGAGACCCAGTACTTC.

A few counts support this clonotype. The chain joins TRBV4-1 to TRBJ2-1; D gene unclear. The V and J ends lost 1 base and 9 bases respectively, with 13 bases between them. The CDR3 is made up of 14 amino acids. CDR1 and CDR2 from the germline V gene are MGHRA and YSYEKL. The CDR3 loop reads CASSQVTGRGEQFF. Written as DNA, the CDR3 is TGCGCCAGCAGCCAAGTAACGGGCCGCGGTGAGCAGTTCTTC.

This clonotype was detected many times. V gene TRBV12-3 or TRBV12-4 combines with J gene TRBJ2-7, with 9 bases aligning to TRBD2. J lost 3 bases, V lost 5 bases, and 5 bases had no gene match. The CDR3 loop spans 14 amino acids. The chain's CDR3 is CASSESGRFYEQYF. Written as DNA, the CDR3 is TGTGCCAGCAGTGAGAGCGGGAGGTTCTACGAGCAGTACTTC.

This clonotype was seen a handful of times. This sequence joins TRBV12-3 or TRBV12-4 and TRBJ2-3, with D unclear. Trimming left V 5 bases short and J 1 base short, with 13 bases between. The CDR3 length is 15 residues. The CDR3 DNA sequence: TGTGCCAGCAGTCCCGTAGGAAGTCGCACAGATACGCAGTATTTT. Residues: CASSPVGSRTDTQYF.

There are many counts of this clonotype. This rearrangement joins TRBV7-8 to TRBJ1-2; D possibly corresponds to TRBD1 (6 bases). Germline V CDR1 and CDR2: SGHVS, FQNEAQ. There are 15 residues in the CDR3. The ends were cut back, 4 bases at V and 0 bases at J, with 12 bases in the middle. CDR3 nucleotide sequence: TGTGCCAGCAGCTCTCGACAGGCCGCTAACTATGGCTACACCTTC. Its protein is CASSSRQAANYGYTF.

This clonotype was seen many times. The DNA of the CDR3 is TGTGCCAGCAGTGAAAGGGGGACTAGCGGGGGAATGGAGTACTTC. Translating gives CASSERGTSGGMEYF. The rearrangement uses TRBV2 and TRBJ2-7; 14 bases match TRBD2. This CDR3 has 15 amino acids. V lost 2 bases and J lost 11; bases outside the gene matches: 8. CDR1 and CDR2 from the germline V gene are SNHLY and FYNNEI.

The chain joins TRBV20-1 to TRBJ1-1; weak D call: TRBD1 (5 bases). Per the germline V gene, CDR1 is DFQATT and CDR2 is SNEGSKA (reference sequence). This CDR3 is 14 amino acids long. V was cut by 5 bases and J by 1 base, with 14 bases left in between. The CDR3 protein is CSAGPGTGNTEAFF. In nucleotides, the CDR3 is TGCAGTGCTGGCCCCGGAACAGGGAACACTGAAGCTTTCTTT.

This clonotype has a count of ten or more. The V and J genes are TRBV7-2 and TRBJ2-7; perhaps D is TRBD1 or TRBD2 (5 bases each). The CDR3 has 14 amino acids. Per germline, CDR1 SGHTA and CDR2 FQGNSA. Trimming took off 4 bases at V and 6 bases at J, with 16 bases between the two ends. In DNA, the CDR3 is TGTGCCAGCAGCTACACATGGGACGCACCCGAGCAGTACTTC. This codes for CASSYTWDAPEQYF.

In this sample, this clonotype turned up many times. The chain employs TRBV5-1 and TRBJ2-5; 12 bases line up with TRBD2. This CDR3 is 17 amino acids long. With V trimmed by 4 bases and J by 2 bases, 9 bases remained unmatched. Germline V gene lookup returns CDR1 SGHRS and CDR2 YFSETQ. In DNA, the CDR3 is TGCGCCAGCAGCCGGGCGGGACTAGCGGGTCGGCAAGAGACCCAGTACTTC. Translated, it gives CASSRAGLAGRQETQYF.

This clonotype was counted only a few times. This chain uses TRBV2 with TRBJ2-5, with no clear D. CDR1 and CDR2 from the germline V gene are SNHLY and FYNNEI. V gave up 0 bases and J gave up 7 bases, with 9 bases separating them. The CDR3 covers 13 residues. The CDR3 DNA reads TGTGCCAGCAGTGAAGCGGGATGGGCGACCCAGTACTTC. The encoded protein is CASSEAGWATQYF.

There are many counts of this clonotype. The chain employs TRBV5-6 and TRBJ2-5; 8 nucleotides align to TRBD2. Germline CDR1 and CDR2: SGHDT and YYEEEE. This CDR3 spans 16 amino acids. V dropped 0 bases and J dropped 5; count of bases not matched to a gene: 9. In nucleotides, the CDR3 is TGTGCCAGCAGCTTGGCCTTGGGACTAGAAGGCGAGACCCAGTACTTC. Its translation is CASSLALGLEGETQYF.